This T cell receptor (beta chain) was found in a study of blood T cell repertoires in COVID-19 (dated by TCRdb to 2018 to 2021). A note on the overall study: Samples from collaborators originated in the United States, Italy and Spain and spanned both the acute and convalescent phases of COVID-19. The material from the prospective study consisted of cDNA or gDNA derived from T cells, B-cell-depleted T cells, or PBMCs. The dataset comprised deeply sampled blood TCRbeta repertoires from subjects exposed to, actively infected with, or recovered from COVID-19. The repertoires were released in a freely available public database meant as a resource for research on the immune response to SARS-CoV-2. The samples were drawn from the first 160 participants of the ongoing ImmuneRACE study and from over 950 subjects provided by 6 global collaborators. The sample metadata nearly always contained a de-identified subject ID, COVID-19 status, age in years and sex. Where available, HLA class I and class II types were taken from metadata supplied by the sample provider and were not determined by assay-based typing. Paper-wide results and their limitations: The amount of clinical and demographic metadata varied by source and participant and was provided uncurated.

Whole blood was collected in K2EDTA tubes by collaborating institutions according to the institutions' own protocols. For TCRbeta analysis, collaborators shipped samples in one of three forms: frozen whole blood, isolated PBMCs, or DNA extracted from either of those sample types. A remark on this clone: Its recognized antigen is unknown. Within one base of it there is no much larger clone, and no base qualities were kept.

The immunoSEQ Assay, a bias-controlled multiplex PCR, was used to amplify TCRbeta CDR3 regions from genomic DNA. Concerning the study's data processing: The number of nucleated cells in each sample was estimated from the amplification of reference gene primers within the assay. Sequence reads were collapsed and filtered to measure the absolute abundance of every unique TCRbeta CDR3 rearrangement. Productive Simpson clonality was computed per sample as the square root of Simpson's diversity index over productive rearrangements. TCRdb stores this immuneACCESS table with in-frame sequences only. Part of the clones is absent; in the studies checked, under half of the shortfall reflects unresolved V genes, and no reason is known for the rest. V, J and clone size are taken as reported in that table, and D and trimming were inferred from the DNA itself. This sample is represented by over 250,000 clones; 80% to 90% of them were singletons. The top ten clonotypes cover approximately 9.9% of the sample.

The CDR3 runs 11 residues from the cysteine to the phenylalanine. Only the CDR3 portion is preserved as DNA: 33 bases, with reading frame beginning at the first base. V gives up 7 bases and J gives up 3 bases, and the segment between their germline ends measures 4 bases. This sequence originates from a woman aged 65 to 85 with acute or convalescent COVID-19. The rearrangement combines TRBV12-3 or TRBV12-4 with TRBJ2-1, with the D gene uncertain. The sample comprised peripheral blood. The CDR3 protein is CASTGYNEQFF. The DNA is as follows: TGTGCCAGCACGGGCTACAATGAGCAGTTCTTC.